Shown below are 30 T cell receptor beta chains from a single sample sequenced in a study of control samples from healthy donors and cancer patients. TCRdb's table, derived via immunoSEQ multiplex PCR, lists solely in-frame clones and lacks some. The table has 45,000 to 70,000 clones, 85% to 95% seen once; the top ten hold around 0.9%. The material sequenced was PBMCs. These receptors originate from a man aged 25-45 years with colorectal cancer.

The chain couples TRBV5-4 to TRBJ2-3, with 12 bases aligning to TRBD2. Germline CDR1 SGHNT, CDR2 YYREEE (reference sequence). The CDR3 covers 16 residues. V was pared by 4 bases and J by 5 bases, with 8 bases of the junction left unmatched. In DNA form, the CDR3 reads TGTGCCAGCAGCATATCTAGCGGGGGGGCGCAAGATACGCAGTATTTT. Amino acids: CASSISSGGAQDTQYF. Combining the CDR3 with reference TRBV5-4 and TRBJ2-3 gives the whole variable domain ETGVTQSPTHLIKTRGQQVTLRCSSQSGHNTVSWYQQALGQGPQFIFQYYREEENGRGNFPPRFSGLQFPNYSSELNVNALELDDSALYLCASSISSGGAQDTQYFGPGTRLTVL.

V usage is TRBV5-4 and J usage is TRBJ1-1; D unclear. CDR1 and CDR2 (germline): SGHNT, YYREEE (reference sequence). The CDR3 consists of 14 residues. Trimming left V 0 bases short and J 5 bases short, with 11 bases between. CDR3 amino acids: CASSLGARGTEAFF. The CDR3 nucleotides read TGTGCCAGCAGCTTGGGGGCGCGAGGGACTGAAGCTTTCTTT.

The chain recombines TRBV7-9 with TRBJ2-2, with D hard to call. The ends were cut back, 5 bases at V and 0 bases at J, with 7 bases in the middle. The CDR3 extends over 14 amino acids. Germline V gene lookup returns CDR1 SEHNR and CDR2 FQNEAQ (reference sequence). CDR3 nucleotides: TGTGCCAGCAGCACCTACCCGAACACCGGGGAGCTGTTTTTT. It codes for CASSTYPNTGELFF.

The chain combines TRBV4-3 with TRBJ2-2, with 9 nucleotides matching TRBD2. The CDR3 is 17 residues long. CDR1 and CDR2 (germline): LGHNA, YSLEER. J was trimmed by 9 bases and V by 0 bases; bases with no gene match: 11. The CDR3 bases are TGCGCCAGCAGCCAAGAGCGAGTTGGCGGGGGGGCCCGGGAGCTGTTTTTT. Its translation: CASSQERVGGGARELFF.

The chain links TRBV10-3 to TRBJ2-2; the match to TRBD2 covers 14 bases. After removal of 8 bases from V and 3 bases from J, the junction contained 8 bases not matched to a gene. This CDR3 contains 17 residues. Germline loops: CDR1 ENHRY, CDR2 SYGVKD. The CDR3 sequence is CAIRTSGGLRDTGELFF. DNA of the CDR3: TGTGCCATCCGGACTAGCGGGGGGTTACGGGACACCGGGGAGCTGTTTTTT.

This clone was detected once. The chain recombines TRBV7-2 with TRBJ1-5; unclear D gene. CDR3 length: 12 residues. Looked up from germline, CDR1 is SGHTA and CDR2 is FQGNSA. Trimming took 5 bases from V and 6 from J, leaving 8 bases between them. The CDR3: CASSRIGQPQHF. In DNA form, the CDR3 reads TGTGCCAGCAGCCGTATCGGTCAGCCCCAGCATTTT.

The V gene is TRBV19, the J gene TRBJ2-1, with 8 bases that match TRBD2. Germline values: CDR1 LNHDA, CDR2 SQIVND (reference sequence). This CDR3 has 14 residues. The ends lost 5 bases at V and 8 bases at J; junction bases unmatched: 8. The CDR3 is CASSWSGGADEQFF. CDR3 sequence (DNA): TGTGCCAGTAGTTGGTCCGGGGGGGCCGATGAGCAGTTCTTC.

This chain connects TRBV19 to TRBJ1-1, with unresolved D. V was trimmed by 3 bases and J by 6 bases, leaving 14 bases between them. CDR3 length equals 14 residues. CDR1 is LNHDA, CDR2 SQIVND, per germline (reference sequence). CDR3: CASSMPQGLSEAFF. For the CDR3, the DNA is TGTGCCAGTAGTATGCCGCAAGGGTTATCTGAAGCTTTCTTT.

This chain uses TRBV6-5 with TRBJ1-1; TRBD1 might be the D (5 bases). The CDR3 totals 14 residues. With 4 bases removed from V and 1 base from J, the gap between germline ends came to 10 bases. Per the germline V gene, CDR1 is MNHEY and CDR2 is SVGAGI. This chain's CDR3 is CASSSGRWNTEAFF. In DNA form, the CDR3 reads TGTGCCAGCAGTTCGGGACGCTGGAACACTGAAGCTTTCTTT.

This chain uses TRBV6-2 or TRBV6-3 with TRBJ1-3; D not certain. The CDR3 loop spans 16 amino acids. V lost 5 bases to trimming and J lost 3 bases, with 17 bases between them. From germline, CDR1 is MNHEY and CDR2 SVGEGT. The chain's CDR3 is CASSRTPGPGGNTIYF. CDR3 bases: TGTGCCAGCAGTCGGACCCCCGGGCCCGGTGGAAACACCATATATTTT.

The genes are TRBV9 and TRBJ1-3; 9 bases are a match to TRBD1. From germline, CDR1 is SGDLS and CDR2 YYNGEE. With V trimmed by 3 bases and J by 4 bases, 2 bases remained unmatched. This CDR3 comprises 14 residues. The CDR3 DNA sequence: TGTGCCAGCAGCGCTGGACAGGGGGGAAACACCATATATTTT. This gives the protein CASSAGQGGNTIYF. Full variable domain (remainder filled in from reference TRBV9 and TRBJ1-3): DSGVTQTPKHLITATGQRVTLRCSPRSGDLSVYWYQQSLDQGLQFLIQYYNGEERAKGNILERFSAQQFPDLHSELNLSSLELGDSALYFCASSAGQGGNTIYFGEGSWLTVV.

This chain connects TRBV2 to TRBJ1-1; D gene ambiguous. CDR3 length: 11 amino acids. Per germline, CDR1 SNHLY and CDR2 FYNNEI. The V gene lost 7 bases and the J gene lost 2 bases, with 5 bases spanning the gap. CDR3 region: CASIPNTEAFF. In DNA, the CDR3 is TGTGCCAGCATCCCCAACACTGAAGCTTTCTTT.

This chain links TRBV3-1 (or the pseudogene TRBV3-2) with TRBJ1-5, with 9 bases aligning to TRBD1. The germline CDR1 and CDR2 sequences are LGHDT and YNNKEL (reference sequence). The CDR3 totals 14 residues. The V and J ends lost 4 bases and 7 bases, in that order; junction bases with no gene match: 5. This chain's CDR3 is CASSLRGTGQPQHF. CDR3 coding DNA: TGTGCCAGCAGCCTACGCGGGACAGGGCAGCCCCAGCATTTT.

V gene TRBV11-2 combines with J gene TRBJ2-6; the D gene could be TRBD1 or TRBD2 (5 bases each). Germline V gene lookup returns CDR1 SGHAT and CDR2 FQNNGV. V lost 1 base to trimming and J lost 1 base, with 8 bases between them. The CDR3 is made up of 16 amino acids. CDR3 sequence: CASSLVGESGANVLTF. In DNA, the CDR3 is TGTGCCAGCAGCTTAGTGGGGGAGTCTGGGGCCAACGTCCTGACTTTC.

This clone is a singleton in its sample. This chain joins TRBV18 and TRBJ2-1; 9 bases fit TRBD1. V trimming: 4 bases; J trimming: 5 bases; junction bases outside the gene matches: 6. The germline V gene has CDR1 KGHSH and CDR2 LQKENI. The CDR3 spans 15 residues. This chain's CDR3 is CASSQRRTGDNEQFF. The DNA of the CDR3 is TGTGCCAGCTCACAGCGGAGGACAGGGGACAATGAGCAGTTCTTC.

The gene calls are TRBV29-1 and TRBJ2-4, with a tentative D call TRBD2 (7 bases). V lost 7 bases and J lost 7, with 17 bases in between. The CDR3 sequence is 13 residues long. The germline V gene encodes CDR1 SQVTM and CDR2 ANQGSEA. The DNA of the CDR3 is TGCAGCGCCGGGGGGACATTCGAGAACATTCAGTACTTC. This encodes CSAGGTFENIQYF. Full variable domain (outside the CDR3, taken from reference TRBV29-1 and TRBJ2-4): SAVISQKPSRDICQRGTSLTIQCQVDSQVTMMFWYRQQPGQSLTLIATANQGSEATYESGFVIDKFPISRPNLTFSTLTVSNMSPEDSSIYLCSAGGTFENIQYFGAGTRLSVL.

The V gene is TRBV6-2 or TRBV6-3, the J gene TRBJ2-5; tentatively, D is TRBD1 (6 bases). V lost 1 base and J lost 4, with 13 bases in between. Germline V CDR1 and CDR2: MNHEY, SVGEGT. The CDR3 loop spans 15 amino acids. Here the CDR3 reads CASSYLQTQGETQYF. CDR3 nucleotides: TGTGCCAGCAGTTACTTGCAAACACAGGGAGAGACCCAGTACTTC.

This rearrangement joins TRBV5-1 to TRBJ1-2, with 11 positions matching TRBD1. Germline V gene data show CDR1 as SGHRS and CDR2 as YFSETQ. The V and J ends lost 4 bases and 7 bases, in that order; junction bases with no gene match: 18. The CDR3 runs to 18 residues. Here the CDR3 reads CASSLPPGQGGAGGGYTF. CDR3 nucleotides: TGCGCCAGCAGCCTCCCGCCGGGACAGGGGGGAGCCGGGGGTGGCTACACCTTC.

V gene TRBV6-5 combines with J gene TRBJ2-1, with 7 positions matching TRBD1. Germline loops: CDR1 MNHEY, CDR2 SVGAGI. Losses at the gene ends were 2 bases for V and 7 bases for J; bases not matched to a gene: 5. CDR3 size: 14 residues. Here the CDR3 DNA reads TGTGCCAGCAGTTACACTACAGGGGTAAATGAGCAGTTCTTC. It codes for CASSYTTGVNEQFF.

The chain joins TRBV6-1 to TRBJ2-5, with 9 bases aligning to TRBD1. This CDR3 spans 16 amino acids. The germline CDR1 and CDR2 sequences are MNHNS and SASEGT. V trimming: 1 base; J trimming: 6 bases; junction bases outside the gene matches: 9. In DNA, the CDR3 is TGTGCCAGCAGTGAAGTTCTGAAGGGACAGGGCAAGACCCAGTACTTC. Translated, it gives CASSEVLKGQGKTQYF.

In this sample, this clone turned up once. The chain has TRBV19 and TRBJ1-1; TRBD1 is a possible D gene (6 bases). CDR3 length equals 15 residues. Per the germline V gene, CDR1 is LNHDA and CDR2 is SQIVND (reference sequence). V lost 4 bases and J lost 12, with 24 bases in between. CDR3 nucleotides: TGTGCCAGTAGTACAACCGGGACAACCATCCCAGGACCTTTCTTT. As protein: CASSTTGTTIPGPFF.

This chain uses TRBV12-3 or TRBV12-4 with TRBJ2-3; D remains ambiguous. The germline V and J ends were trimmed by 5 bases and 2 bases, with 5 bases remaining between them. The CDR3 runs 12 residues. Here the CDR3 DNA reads TGTGCCAGCAGTGGAGTCACAGATACGCAGTATTTT. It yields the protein CASSGVTDTQYF.

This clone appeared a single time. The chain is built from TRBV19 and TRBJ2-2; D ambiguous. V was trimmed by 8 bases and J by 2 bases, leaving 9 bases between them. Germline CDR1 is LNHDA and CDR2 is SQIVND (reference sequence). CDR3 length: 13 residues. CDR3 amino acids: CASAPQNTGELFF. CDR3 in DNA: TGTGCCAGTGCTCCTCAAAACACCGGGGAGCTGTTTTTT. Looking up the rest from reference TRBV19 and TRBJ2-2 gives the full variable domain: DGGITQSPKYLFRKEGQNVTLSCEQNLNHDAMYWYRQDPGQGLRLIYYSQIVNDFQKGDIAEGYSVSREKKESFPLTVTSAQKNPTAFYLCASAPQNTGELFFGEGSRLTVL.

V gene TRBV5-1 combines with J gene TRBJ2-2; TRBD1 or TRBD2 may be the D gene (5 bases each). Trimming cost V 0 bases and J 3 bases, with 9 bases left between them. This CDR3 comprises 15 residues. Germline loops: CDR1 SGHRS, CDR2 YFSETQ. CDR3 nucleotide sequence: TGCGCCAGCAGCTTGGGAGGGGTGGACACCGGGGAGCTGTTTTTT. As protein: CASSLGGVDTGELFF.

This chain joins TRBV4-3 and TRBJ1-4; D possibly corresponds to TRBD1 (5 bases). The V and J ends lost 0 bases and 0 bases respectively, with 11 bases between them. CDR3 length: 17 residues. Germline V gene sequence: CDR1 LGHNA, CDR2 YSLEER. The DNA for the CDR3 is TGCGCCAGCAGCCAAGATGCGGGACTGACAACTAATGAAAAACTGTTTTTT. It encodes CASSQDAGLTTNEKLFF.

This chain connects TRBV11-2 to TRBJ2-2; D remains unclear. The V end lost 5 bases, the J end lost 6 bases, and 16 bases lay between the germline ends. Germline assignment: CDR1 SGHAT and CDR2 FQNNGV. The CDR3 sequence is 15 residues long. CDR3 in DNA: TGTGCCAGCAGCCCCACCCCCCCGAGCGCCGGGGAGCTGTTTTTT. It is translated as CASSPTPPSAGELFF.

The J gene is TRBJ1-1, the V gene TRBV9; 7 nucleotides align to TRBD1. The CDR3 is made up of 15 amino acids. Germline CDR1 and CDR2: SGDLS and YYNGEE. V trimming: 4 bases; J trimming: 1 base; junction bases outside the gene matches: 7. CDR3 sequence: CASSNPGTENTEAFF. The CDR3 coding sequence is TGTGCCAGCAGCAACCCCGGGACAGAGAACACTGAAGCTTTCTTT.

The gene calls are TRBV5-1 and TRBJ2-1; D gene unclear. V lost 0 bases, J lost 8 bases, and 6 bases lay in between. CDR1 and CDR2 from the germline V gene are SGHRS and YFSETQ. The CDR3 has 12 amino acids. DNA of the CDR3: TGCGCCAGCAGCTTGGGGTCGGATGAGCAGTTCTTC. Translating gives CASSLGSDEQFF.

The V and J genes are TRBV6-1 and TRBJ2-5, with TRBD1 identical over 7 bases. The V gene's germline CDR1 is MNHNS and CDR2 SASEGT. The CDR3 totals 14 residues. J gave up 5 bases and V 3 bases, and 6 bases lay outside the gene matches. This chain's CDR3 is CASSDMGRGETQYF. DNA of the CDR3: TGTGCCAGCAGTGATATGGGCAGGGGGGAGACCCAGTACTTC.

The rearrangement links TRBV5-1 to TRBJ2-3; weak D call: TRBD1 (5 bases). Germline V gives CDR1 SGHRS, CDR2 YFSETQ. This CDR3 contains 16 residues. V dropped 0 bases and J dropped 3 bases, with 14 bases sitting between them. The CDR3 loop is CASSLVMGLGTDTQYF. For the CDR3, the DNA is TGCGCCAGCAGCTTGGTAATGGGGCTAGGGACAGATACGCAGTATTTT.